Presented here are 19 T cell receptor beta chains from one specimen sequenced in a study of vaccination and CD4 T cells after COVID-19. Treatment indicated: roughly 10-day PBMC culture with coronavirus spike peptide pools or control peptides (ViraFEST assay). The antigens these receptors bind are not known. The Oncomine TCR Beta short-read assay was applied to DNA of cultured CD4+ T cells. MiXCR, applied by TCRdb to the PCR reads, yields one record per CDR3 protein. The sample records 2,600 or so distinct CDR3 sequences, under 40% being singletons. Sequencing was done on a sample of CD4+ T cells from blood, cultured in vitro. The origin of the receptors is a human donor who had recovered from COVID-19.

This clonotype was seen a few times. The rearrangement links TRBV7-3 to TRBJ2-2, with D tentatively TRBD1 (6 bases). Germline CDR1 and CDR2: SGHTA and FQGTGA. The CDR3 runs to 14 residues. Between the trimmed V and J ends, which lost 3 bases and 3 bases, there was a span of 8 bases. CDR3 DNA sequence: TGTGCCAGCAGCTTGGACAGTTACACCGGGGAGCTGTTTTTT. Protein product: CASSLDSYTGELFF.

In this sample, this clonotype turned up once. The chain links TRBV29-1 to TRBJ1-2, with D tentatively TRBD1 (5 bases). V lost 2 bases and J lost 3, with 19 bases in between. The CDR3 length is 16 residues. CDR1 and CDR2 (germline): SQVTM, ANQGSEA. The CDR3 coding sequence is TGCAGCGTTGAAAGTGGGGCAGCCTCCCTGGACTATGGCTACACCTTC. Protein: CSVESGAASLDYGYTF.

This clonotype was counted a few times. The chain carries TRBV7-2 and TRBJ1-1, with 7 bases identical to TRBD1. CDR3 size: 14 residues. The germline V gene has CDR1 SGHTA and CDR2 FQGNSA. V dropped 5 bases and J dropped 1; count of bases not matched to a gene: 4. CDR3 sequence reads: CASSQGQPNTEAFF. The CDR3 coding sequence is TGTGCCAGCAGCCAGGGACAGCCGAACACTGAAGCTTTCTTT.

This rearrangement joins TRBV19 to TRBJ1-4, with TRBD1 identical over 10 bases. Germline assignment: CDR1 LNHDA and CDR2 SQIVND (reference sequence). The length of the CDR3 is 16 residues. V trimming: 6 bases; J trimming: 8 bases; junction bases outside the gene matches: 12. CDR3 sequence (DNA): TGTGCCAGTAGCCCTCAGACAGGGGGCCTCATCGAAAAACTGTTTTTT. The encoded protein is CASSPQTGGLIEKLFF.

This chain's CDR3 is CASSLGDRGSGEQYF. In DNA form, the CDR3 reads TGCGCCAGCAGCTTGGGGGACAGGGGTTCGGGCGAGCAGTACTTC. This chain connects TRBV5-1 to TRBJ2-7, with 10 bases aligning to TRBD1. The CDR3 covers 15 residues. V lost 0 bases and J lost 6; bases outside the gene matches: 6. Germline V gene sequence: CDR1 SGHRS, CDR2 YFSETQ.

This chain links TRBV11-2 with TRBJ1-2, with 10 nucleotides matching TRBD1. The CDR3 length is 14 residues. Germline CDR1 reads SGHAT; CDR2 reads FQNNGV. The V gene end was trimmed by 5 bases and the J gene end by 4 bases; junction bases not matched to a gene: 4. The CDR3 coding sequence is TGTGCCAGCAGCGGACAGGGGGTGGGCTATGGCTACACCTTC. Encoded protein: CASSGQGVGYGYTF.

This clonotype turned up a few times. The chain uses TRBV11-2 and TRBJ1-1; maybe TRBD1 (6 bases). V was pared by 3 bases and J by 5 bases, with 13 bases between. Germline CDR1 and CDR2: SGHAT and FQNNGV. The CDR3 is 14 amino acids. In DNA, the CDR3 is TGTGCCAGCAGCTTGCACAGGGATGTAACTGAAGCTTTCTTT. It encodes CASSLHRDVTEAFF.

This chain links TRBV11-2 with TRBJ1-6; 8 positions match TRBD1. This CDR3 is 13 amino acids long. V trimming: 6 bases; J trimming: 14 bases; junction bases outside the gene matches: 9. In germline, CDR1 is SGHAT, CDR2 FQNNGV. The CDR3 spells CASSPDRTGTLHF. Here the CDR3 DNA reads TGTGCCAGCAGTCCAGATCGGACAGGGACCCTCCACTTT.

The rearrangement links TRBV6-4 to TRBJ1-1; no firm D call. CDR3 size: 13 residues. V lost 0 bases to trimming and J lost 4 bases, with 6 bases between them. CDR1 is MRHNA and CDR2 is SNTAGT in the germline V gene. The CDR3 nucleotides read TGTGCCAGCAGTGACTCTCTGTCCACTGAAGCTTTCTTT. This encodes CASSDSLSTEAFF.

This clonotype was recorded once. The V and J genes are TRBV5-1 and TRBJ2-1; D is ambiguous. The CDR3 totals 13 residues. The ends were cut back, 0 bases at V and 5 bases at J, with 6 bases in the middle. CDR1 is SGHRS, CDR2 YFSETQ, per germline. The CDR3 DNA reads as TGCGCCAGCAGCTTGGACCTCGACAATGAGCAGTTCTTC. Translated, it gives CASSLDLDNEQFF.

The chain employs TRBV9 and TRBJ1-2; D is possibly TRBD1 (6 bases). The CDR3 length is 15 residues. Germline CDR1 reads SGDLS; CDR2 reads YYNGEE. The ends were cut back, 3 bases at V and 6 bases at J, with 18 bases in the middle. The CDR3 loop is CASSAYPGAQNGYTF. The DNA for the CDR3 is TGTGCCAGCAGCGCTTACCCGGGGGCCCAAAATGGCTACACCTTC.

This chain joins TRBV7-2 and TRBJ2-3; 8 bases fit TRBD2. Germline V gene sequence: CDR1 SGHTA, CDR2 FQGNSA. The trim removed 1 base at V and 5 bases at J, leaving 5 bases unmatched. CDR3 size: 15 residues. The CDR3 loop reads CASSLGRGGLDTQYF. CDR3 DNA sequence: TGTGCCAGCAGCTTAGGTCGGGGGGGCCTAGATACGCAGTATTTT.

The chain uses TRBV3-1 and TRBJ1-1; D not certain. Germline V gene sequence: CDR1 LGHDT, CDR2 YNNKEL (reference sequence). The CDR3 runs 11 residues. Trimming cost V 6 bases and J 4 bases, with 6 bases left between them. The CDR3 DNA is TGTGCCAGCAGGCAAACCACTGAAGCTTTCTTT. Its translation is CASRQTTEAFF.

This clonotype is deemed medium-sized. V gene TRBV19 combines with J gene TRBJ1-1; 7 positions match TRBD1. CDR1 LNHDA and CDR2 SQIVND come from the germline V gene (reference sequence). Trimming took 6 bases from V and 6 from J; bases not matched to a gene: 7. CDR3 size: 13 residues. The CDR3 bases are TGTGCCAGTAGGTTGACAGGGCGAGCTGAAGCTTTCTTT. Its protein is CASRLTGRAEAFF.

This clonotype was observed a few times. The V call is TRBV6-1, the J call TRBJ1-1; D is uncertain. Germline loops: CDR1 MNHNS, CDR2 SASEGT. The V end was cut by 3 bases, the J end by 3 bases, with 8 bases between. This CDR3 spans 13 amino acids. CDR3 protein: CASSDGTYTEAFF. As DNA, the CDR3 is TGTGCCAGCAGTGATGGAACGTACACTGAAGCTTTCTTT.

Here the CDR3 reads CASSPGTGMNTEAFF. CDR3 nucleotide sequence: TGTGCCAGCAGTCCCGGGACAGGGATGAACACTGAAGCTTTCTTT. The V gene is TRBV6-1, the J gene TRBJ1-1, with 9 bases that match TRBD1. J gave up 0 bases and V 5 bases, and 4 bases lay outside the gene matches. From germline, CDR1 is MNHNS and CDR2 SASEGT. This CDR3 contains 15 residues.

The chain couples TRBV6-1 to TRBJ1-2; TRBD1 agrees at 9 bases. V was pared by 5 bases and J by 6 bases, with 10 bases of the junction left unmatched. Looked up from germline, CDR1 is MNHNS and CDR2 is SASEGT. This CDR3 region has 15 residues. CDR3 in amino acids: CASSPGTGRYDGYTF. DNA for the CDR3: TGTGCCAGCAGTCCCGGGACAGGGAGGTACGATGGCTACACCTTC.

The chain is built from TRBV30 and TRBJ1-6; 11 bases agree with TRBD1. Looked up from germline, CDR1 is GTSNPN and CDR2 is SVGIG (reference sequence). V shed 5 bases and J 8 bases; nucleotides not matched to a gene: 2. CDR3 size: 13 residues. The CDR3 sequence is CAWGDRGDSPLHF. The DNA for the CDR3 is TGTGCCTGGGGGGACAGGGGGGATTCACCCCTCCACTTT.

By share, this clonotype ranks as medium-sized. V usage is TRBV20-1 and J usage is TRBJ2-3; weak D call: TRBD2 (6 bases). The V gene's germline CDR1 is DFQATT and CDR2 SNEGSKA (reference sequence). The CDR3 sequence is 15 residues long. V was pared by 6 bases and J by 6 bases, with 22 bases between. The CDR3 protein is CSAPSPWRAGDTQYF. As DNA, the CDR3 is TGCAGTGCCCCGAGCCCCTGGAGGGCGGGGGATACGCAGTATTTT.